The clone carrying this TCR beta chain occurred a few times. Its antigen remains unknown. The entry originates in a study of response to subunit inactivated influenza vaccine. The study, taken as a whole, reports: It was suggested by the authors that few new T cells are recruited by each seasonal influenza vaccination.

Via MiXCR, TCRdb re-called the RT-PCR reads, giving one row per CDR3 protein. The sample carries 430,000 or so distinct CDR3 sequences, approximately 11% recorded once. The receptor's source is a man aged 45-65 years who received an inactivated influenza vaccine. Sample: PBMCs from blood, taken about 6 weeks after vaccination.

The CDR3 sequence is CASSLEGSRSTDTQYF. DNA of the CDR3: TGCGCCAGCAGCTTGGAGGGCAGCCGGAGCACAGATACGCAGTATTTT. The chain joins TRBV5-1 to TRBJ2-3; D not certain. This CDR3 comprises 16 residues. Trimming shortened V by 0 bases and J by 0 bases, and 11 bases separated the two germline ends. From germline, CDR1 is SGHRS and CDR2 YFSETQ.